This T cell receptor (beta chain) was sequenced for a study of blood T cell repertoires in COVID-19. The overall study: The United States, Italy and Spain supplied acute and convalescent COVID-19 samples. T cells, B-cell-depleted T cells, or PBMCs provided the cDNA or gDNA that served as material.

Trimming stripped 5 bases from V and 6 bases from J, with 13 bases between. Germline-derived CDR1 and CDR2 are MNHEY and SVGAGI. The CDR3 has 13 amino acids. How the authors handled the data: Amplification from reference gene primers served as the basis for estimated nucleated cell counts. Measured with immunoSEQ multiplex PCR; TCRdb has only the in-frame clones, and not every one. V and J calls and clone size follow that table, whereas D and trimming were derived from the DNA. The sample lists approximately 240,000 clones, around 85% occurring once. Sequencing input: peripheral blood. The chain joins TRBV6-5 to TRBJ1-2; D is possibly TRBD1 (5 bases). This clonotype originated in a woman aged 25 to 39 who had recovered from COVID-19. CDR3 sequence (DNA): TGTGCCAGCAGTCCTTCGGCGGGGGATGGCTACACCTTC. Its protein product is CASSPSAGDGYTF.